A selection of T cell receptor beta chains follows, all from one sample in a study of shared clonotypes between healthy human individuals. Measured with immunoSEQ multiplex PCR; TCRdb has only the in-frame clones, and not every one. The repertoire consists of around 2.1 million clones, with about 93% occurring once and the leading ten covering approximately 1.7%. The specimen was naive CD8+ T cells from PBMCs. These receptors all stem from a man between 18 and 29 years old in good health. Some clones in this sample may be carry-over from other donors' samples. Each CDR3 is given without its conserved first and last residue. Fields, in order: V gene, J gene, CDR3 protein.

>TRBV15|TRBJ2-7
ATSRPGLAGSYEQY
>TRBV7-7|TRBJ2-1
AIQRDLEQF
>TRBV7-6|TRBJ2-7
ASSLGDYIYEQY
>TRBV27|TRBJ1-5
ASRTQNQPQH
>TRBV28|TRBJ1-3
ASSLWSGASGNTIY
>TRBV7-8|TRBJ2-7
ASSPVGGPSSYEQY
>TRBV2|TRBJ2-5
ASREDRGLETQY
>TRBV6-5|TRBJ2-1
ASSPGGAYYNEQF
>TRBV14|TRBJ2-5
ASSQRLAAPGGETQY
>TRBV5-5|TRBJ2-1
ASSPGLHEQF
>TRBV2|TRBJ2-1
ASSETSGNYNEQF
>TRBV30|TRBJ2-2
AWSVLGPRGTGELF
>TRBV6-6|TRBJ1-4
ASSYSTGLVWEKLF
>TRBV29-1|TRBJ2-7
SVVSNEQY
>TRBV7-2|TRBJ1-2
ASSPDLRFYGYT
>TRBV6-5|TRBJ1-2
ASTPRTGYGYT
>TRBV4-1|TRBJ2-7
ASSQEGVGAYEQY
>TRBV9|TRBJ2-1
ASSGTANEQF
>TRBV4-1|TRBJ2-1
ASSQGAGTGQF
>TRBV14|TRBJ2-7
ASSQGHQAGEQY
>TRBV11-2|TRBJ2-7
ASSLASGSYEQY
>TRBV7-6|TRBJ2-5
ASSPLRETQY
>TRBV27|TRBJ2-5
ASSLLGLAGVAKETQY
>TRBV4-2|TRBJ1-3
ASSQDGRAGNTIY
>TRBV10-1|TRBJ2-1
ASSESWESPYNEQF
>TRBV7-2|TRBJ2-7
ASSFTSGRMYEQY
>TRBV4-2|TRBJ2-1
ASSQGRDRQF
>TRBV19|TRBJ1-2
ASSMQDKPHYYGYT
>TRBV27|TRBJ2-3
ASSLGSTDTQY
>TRBV7-2|TRBJ1-2
ASSLGGRAHNYGYT
>TRBV28|TRBJ2-1
ASSSLAGLSAYNEQF
>TRBV27|TRBJ2-2
ASSTSNTDTGELF
>TRBV9|TRBJ2-1
ASSVFAGGYNEQF
>TRBV5-6|TRBJ2-2
ASSLRLADPNTGELF
>TRBV2|TRBJ1-1
ASSENQWGNTEAF
>TRBV10-2|TRBJ2-1
ASSERADLSGEQF
>TRBV4-2|TRBJ2-2
ASSSPTSGKNTGELF
>TRBV10-3|TRBJ2-1
AISRLTIGFHNEQF
>TRBV6-1|TRBJ1-4
ASSEEGGRRAPEEKLF
>TRBV27|TRBJ2-7
ASSSGFYEQY
>TRBV10-1|TRBJ2-1
ASSAGLVGYEQF
>TRBV28|TRBJ2-7
ASTLTPGSSIYEQY
>TRBV12-2|TRBJ2-7
ASRLGDGEREGLFMYEQY
>TRBV5-1|TRBJ2-1
ASSLIQGIQDEQF
>TRBV29-1|TRBJ2-7
SVEEIRAGGMGYEQY
>TRBV7-8|TRBJ2-5
ASSFRGSGETQY
>TRBV6-1|TRBJ1-2
ASSARDGPLINYGYT
>TRBV7-9|TRBJ2-1
ASSGGSGQDPNEQF
>TRBV27|TRBJ1-1
ASSQGQGLNTEAF
>TRBV7-2|TRBJ2-2
ASSSLPRELF
>TRBV28|TRBJ2-7
ASSFQPGTDEQY
>TRBV29-1|TRBJ2-7
SVETGTPYEQY
>TRBV6-5|TRBJ1-2
ASSRQGEGYT